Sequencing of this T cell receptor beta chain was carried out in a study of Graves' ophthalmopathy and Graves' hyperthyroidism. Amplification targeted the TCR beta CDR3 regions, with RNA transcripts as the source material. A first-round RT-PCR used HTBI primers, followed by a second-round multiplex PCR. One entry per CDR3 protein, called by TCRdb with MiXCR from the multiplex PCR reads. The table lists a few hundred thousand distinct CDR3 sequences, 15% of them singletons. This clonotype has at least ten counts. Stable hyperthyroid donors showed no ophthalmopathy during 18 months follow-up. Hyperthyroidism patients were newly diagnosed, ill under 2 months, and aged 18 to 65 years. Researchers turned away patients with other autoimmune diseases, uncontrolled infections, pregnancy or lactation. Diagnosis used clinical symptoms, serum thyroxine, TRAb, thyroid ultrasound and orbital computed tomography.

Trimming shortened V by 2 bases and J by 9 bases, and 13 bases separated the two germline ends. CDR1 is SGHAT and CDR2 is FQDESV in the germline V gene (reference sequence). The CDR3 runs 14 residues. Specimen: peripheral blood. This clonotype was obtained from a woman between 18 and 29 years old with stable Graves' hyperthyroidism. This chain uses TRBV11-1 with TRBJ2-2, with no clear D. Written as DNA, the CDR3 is TGTGCCAGCAGCTTATCCGGACGAGAAAGGGAGCTGTTTTTT. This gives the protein CASSLSGRERELFF.